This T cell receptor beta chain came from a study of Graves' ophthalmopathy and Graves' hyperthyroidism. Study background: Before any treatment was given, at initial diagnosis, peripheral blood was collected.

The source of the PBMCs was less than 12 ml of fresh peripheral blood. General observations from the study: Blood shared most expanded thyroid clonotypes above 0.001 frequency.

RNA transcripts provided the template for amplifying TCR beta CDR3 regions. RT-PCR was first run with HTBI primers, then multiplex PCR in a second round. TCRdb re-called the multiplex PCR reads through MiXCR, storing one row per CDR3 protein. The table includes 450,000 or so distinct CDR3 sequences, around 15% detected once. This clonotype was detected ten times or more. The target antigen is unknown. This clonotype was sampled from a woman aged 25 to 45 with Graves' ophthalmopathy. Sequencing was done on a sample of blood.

Written as DNA, the CDR3 is TGTGCCAGCAGCTTAGGCAGGGACAAAATGGAGACCCAGTACTTC. It yields the protein CASSLGRDKMETQYF. The chain recombines TRBV11-2 with TRBJ2-5; the D gene is possibly TRBD1 (6 bases). V lost 1 base to trimming and J lost 5 bases, with 14 bases between them. The CDR3 runs 15 residues. Germline V gene sequence: CDR1 SGHAT, CDR2 FQNNGV.